The source of this T cell receptor (beta chain) is a study of shared clonotypes between healthy human individuals. Overall study findings and caveats: Memory subsets had estimated richness that was generally smaller than that of naive subsets. Some clonotypes were shared by all four sorted-subset donors, while others were not shared. The non-shared ones had lower generation probabilities than the shared ones.

This CDR3 comprises 15 residues. Germline assignment: CDR1 SGHVS and CDR2 FQNEAQ. After removal of 2 bases from V and 3 bases from J, the junction contained 5 bases not matched to a gene. Naive CD8 cells lacked CD45RO, underwent positive selection for CCR7 and left out terminally differentiated effector memory CD45RA+ cells. Comment on this clone: The antigen is unknown.

The assay was immunoSEQ multiplex PCR, and TCRdb's table has in-frame clones only and misses some. Of approximately 2,200,000 clones detected, around 93% appear once; the ten largest clones hold more than 1.5%. The chain employs TRBV7-8 and TRBJ2-7; 9 bases align to TRBD2. Source material: naive CD8+ T cells from PBMCs. The sequence came from a man between 18 and 29 years old in good health. Some clones in this sample may be carry-over from other donors' samples. The DNA for the CDR3 is TGTGCCAGCAGCTTACTAGCGGGATCAGGCTACGAGCAGTACTTC. Amino acids: CASSLLAGSGYEQYF.